This T cell receptor beta chain was obtained from a study of blood T cell repertoires in COVID-19. Across the whole study: PBMCs, B-cell-depleted T cells, or T cells provided the cDNA or gDNA that made up the material.

This CDR3 comprises 16 residues. Germline lookup yields CDR1 MDHEN and CDR2 SYDVKM. The trim removed 6 bases at V and 5 bases at J, leaving 13 bases unmatched. Assay used: immunoSEQ multiplex PCR; TCRdb lists only in-frame clones, some missing. The sample includes 100,000 to 150,000 clones, approximately 88% of them seen just once. V gene TRBV28 combines with J gene TRBJ2-3, with 8 bases matching TRBD2. The specimen sequenced was peripheral blood. This TCR was recovered from a man aged 45-65 years with acute or convalescent COVID-19. The CDR3, as DNA: TGTGCCAGCAGGCTACTCAGCGGGAGCGGGGGAGATACGCAGTATTTT. Translating it yields CASRLLSGSGGDTQYF.